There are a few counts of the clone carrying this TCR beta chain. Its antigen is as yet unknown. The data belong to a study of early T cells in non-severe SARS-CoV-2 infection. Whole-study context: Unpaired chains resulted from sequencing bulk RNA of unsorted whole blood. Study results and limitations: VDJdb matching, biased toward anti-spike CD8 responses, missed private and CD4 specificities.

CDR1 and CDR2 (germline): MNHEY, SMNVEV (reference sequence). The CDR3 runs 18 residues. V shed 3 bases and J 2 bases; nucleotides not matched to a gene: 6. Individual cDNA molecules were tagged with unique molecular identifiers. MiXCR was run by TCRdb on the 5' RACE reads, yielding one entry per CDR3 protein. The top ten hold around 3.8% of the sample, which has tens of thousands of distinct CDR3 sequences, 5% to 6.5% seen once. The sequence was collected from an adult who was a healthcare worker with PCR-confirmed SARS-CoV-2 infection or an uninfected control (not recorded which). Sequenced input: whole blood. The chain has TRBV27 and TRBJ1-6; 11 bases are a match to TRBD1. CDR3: CASSFRDRGDPYNSPLHF. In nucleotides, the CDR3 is TGTGCCAGCAGTTTCCGGGACAGGGGGGACCCCTATAATTCACCCCTCCACTTT.